This T cell receptor (beta chain) came from a study of T cell responses to AZD1222 COVID-19 vaccine. The data were produced by immunoSEQ multiplex PCR, yet TCRdb's version contains in-frame clones alone and is incomplete. The sample lists over 50,000 clones, approximately 88% occurring once. The ends were cut back, 8 bases at V and 6 bases at J, with 19 bases in the middle. The CDR3 spans 14 residues. Germline V gives CDR1 LNHDA, CDR2 SQIVND (reference sequence). The material was peripheral blood, obtained 28 days after the second AZD1222 dose. V usage is TRBV19 and J usage is TRBJ1-2, with D possibly being TRBD1 (6 bases). This TCR was sampled from an adult who received the AZD1222 COVID-19 vaccine. The DNA for the CDR3 is TGTGCCAGTTCTGAATCGGGACAAACGAATGGCTACACCTTC. It specifies CASSESGQTNGYTF.